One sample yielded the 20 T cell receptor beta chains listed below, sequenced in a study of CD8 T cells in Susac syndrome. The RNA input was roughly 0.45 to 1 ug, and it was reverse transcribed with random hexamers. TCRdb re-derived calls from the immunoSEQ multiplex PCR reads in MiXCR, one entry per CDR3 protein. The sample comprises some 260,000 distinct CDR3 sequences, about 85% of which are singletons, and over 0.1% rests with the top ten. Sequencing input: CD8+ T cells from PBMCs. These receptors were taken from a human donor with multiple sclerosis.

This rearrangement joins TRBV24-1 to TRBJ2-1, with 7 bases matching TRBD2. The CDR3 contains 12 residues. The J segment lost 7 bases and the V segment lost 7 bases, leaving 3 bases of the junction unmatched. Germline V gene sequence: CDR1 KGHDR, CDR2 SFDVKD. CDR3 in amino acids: CATSGRKNEQFF. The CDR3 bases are TGTGCCACCAGCGGGAGGAAAAATGAGCAGTTCTTC.

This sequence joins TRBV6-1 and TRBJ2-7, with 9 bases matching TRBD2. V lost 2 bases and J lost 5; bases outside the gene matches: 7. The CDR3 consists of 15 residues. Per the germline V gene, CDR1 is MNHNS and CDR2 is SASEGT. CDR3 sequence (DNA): TGTGCCAGCAGTGAATCTAGCGGGAAGGCTGACGAGCAGTACTTC. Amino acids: CASSESSGKADEQYF.

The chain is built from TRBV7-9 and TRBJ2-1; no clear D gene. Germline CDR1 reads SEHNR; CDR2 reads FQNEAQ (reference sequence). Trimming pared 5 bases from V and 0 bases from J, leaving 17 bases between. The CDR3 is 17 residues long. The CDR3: CASSPPYGADSYNEQFF. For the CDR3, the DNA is TGTGCCAGCAGCCCACCGTACGGCGCGGACTCCTACAATGAGCAGTTCTTC. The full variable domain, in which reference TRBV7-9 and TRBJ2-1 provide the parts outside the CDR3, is DTGVSQNPRHKITKRGQNVTFRCDPISEHNRLYWYRQTLGQGPEFLTYFQNEAQLEKSRLLSDRFSAERPKGSFSTLEIQRTEQGDSAMYLCASSPPYGADSYNEQFFGPGTRLTVL.

CDR3 DNA: TGTGCCAGCAGACCAACGACGGGACTAGCGTACAATGAGCAGTTCTTC. This codes for CASRPTTGLAYNEQFF. The chain recombines TRBV14 with TRBJ2-1, with 10 bases matching TRBD2. CDR3 length equals 16 residues. Germline values: CDR1 SGHDN, CDR2 FVKESK. J lost 4 bases, V lost 6 bases, and 9 bases had no gene match.

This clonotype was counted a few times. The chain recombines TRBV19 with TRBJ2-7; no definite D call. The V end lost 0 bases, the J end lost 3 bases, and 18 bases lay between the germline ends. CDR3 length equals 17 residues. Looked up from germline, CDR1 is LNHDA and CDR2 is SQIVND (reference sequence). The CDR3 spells CASSIDPDRRPLYEQYF. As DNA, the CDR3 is TGTGCCAGTAGTATAGACCCGGACCGACGGCCTCTCTACGAGCAGTACTTC.

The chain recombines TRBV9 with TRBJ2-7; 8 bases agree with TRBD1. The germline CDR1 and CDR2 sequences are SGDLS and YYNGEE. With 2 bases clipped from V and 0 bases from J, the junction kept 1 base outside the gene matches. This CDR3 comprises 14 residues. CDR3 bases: TGTGCCAGCAGCGTGACAGGGGACTCCTACGAGCAGTACTTC. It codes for CASSVTGDSYEQYF.

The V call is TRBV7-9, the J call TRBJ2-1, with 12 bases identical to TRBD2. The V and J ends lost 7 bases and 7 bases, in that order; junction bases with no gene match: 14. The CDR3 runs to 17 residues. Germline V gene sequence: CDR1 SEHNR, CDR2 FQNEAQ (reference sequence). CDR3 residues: CASTDIIRLAGVNEQFF. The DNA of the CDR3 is TGTGCCAGCACCGATATTATACGACTAGCGGGAGTGAATGAGCAGTTCTTC.

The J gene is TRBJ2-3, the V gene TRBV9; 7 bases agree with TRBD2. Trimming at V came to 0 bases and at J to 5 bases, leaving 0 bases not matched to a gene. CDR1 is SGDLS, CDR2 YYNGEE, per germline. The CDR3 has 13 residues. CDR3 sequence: CASSVGGGDTQYF. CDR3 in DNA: TGTGCCAGCAGCGTAGGCGGGGGAGATACGCAGTATTTT.

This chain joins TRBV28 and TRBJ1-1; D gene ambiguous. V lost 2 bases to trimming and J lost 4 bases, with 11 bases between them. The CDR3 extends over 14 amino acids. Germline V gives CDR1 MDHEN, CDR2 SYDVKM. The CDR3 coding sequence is TGTGCCAGCAGTTTAAACGGAGGAACCACTGAAGCTTTCTTT. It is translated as CASSLNGGTTEAFF.

CDR3 in DNA: TGTGCCACCAGTGCGGCAGGGTGGTCTCAGCCCCAGCATTTT. This gives the protein CATSAAGWSQPQHF. V is TRBV24-1 and J is TRBJ1-5, with D possibly matching TRBD1 (5 bases). Between the trimmed V and J ends, which lost 5 bases and 6 bases, there was a span of 13 bases. From germline, CDR1 is KGHDR and CDR2 SFDVKD. The CDR3 extends over 14 amino acids.

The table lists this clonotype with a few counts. CDR3 amino acids: CSADIAGGVETQYF. The CDR3 DNA is TGCAGTGCTGATATAGCGGGAGGGGTAGAGACCCAGTACTTC. The chain combines TRBV20-1 with TRBJ2-5, with 11 bases lining up with TRBD2. V was pared by 5 bases and J by 4 bases, with 6 bases of the junction left unmatched. The CDR3 contains 14 residues. Germline loops: CDR1 DFQATT, CDR2 SNEGSKA (reference sequence).

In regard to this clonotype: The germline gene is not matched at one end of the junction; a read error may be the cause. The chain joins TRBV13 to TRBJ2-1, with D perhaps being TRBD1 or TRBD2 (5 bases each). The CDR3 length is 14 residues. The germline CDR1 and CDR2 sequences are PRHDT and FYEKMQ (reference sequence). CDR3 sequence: CASGLIRGPNEQFF. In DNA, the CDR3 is TGTGCCAGCGGCTTAATCCGGGGCCCCAATGAGCAGTTCTTC.

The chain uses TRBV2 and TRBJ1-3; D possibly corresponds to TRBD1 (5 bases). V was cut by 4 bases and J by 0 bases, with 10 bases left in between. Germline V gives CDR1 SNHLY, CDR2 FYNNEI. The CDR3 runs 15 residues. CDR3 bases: TGTGCCAGCAGTGGCAGGGCCCACTCTGGAAACACCATATATTTT. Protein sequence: CASSGRAHSGNTIYF.

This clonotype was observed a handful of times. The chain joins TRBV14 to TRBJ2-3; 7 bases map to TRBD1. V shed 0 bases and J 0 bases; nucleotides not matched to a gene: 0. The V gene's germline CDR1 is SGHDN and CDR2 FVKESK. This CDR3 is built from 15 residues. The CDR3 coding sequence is TGTGCCAGCAGCCAAGAGACAGGGAGCACAGATACGCAGTATTTT. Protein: CASSQETGSTDTQYF.

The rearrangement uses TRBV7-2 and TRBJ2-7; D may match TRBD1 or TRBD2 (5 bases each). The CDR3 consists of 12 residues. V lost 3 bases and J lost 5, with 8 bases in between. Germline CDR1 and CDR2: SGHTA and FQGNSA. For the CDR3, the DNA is TGTGCCAGCAGCTTCGGGGCGAACGAGCAGTACTTC. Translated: CASSFGANEQYF.

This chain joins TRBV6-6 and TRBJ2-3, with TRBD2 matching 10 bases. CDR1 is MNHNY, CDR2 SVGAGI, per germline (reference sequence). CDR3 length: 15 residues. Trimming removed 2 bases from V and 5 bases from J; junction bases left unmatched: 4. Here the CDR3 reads CASSYASGSGDTQYF. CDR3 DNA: TGTGCCAGCAGTTACGCTAGCGGGAGTGGAGATACGCAGTATTTT.

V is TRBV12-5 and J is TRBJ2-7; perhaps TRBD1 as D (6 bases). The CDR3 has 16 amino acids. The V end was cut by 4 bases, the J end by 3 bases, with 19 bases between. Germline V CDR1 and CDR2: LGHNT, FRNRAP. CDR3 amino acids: CASGSFPRDTNYEQYF. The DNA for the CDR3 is TGTGCTAGTGGTTCCTTCCCCCGGGACACGAACTACGAGCAGTACTTC. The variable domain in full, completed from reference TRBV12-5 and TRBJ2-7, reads DARVTQTPRHKVTEMGQEVTMRCQPILGHNTVFWYRQTMMQGLELLAYFRNRAPLDDSGMPKDRFSAEMPDATLATLKIQPSEPRDSAVYFCASGSFPRDTNYEQYFGPGTRLTVT.

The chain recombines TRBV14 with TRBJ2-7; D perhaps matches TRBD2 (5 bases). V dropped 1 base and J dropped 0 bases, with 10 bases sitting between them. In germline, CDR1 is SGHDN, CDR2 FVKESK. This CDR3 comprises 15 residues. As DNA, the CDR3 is TGTGCCAGCAGCCAAGTAGGAGGCCGCTCCTACGAGCAGTACTTC. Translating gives CASSQVGGRSYEQYF. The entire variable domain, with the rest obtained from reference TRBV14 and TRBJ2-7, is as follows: EAGVTQFPSHSVIEKGQTVTLRCDPISGHDNLYWYRRVMGKEIKFLLHFVKESKQDESGMPNNRFLAERTGGTYSTLKVQPAELEDSGVYFCASSQVGGRSYEQYFGPGTRLTVT.

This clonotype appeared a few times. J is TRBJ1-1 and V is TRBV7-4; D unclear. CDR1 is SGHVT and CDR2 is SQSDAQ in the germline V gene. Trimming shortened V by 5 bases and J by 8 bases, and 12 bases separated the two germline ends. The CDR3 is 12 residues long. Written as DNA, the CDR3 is TGTGCCAGCAGCCCCCCCATGCGGGAAGCTTTCTTT. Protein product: CASSPPMREAFF.

CDR3 residues: CASSLRQLETQYF. As DNA, the CDR3 is TGTGCCAGCAGCTTACGACAGTTAGAGACCCAGTACTTC. V is TRBV7-6 and J is TRBJ2-5, with TRBD1 as a possible D gene (5 bases). V was shortened by 2 bases and J by 4 bases, with 8 bases between the two germline ends. CDR3 length equals 13 residues. The germline V gene has CDR1 SGHVS and CDR2 FNYEAQ.